Below are 11 T cell receptor beta chains sequenced from a single sample in a study of persistence of HIV-infected CD4 T cells. Cells were stimulated with overlapping HIV-1 Gag 15-mer peptides. CD40L-negative CD69-negative CD45RO-high memory CD4+ T cells were sorted as populations depleted of antigen-responding cells. Their recognized antigens are unknown. Sequencing used immunoSEQ version 4 in survey mode. Some clones are missing from TCRdb's copy, which holds only in-frame ones; the method was immunoSEQ multiplex PCR. This sample yields more than 30,000 clones, of which roughly 80% are seen a single time; approximately 1% belongs to the top ten. The source was cultured CD4+ T cells from PBMCs, collected from a patient who received antiretroviral therapy. Every receptor here comes from an adult with HIV. The donor label of this sample is uncertain.

This clone came up once. The V gene is TRBV6-5, the J gene TRBJ1-1; D not resolved. The V end lost 7 bases, the J end lost 4 bases, and 13 bases lay between the germline ends. Germline-derived CDR1 and CDR2 are MNHEY and SVGAGI. The CDR3 loop spans 13 amino acids. CDR3 region: CASTVIRGTEAFF. As DNA, the CDR3 is TGTGCCAGCACTGTGATTCGAGGCACTGAAGCTTTCTTT.

V gene TRBV7-2 combines with J gene TRBJ2-5, with 8 bases matching TRBD2. V gave up 5 bases and J gave up 7 bases; unmatched junction bases: 9. Germline V gene sequence: CDR1 SGHTA, CDR2 FQGNSA. The CDR3 is made up of 14 amino acids. DNA of the CDR3: TGTGCCAGCAGCCCCTCCGGGACTAGTGGGACCCAGTACTTC. This sequence encodes CASSPSGTSGTQYF.

This clone showed up just once. The V call is TRBV12-5, the J call TRBJ2-5; TRBD2 might be the D (7 bases). Trimming left V 1 base short and J 5 bases short, with 14 bases between. The CDR3 extends over 15 amino acids. CDR1 LGHNT and CDR2 FRNRAP come from the germline V gene. The CDR3, as DNA: TGTGCTAGTGGTTTGGGGACGGGGGGCTGGGAGACCCAGTACTTC. Its protein is CASGLGTGGWETQYF.

This clone has a handful of counts. This chain uses TRBV6-1 with TRBJ1-2; TRBD1 might be the D (6 bases). V was trimmed by 1 base and J by 2 bases, leaving 14 bases between them. CDR3 length: 16 residues. The V gene's germline CDR1 is MNHNS and CDR2 SASEGT. The CDR3 sequence is CASSEGPGTLNYGYTF. DNA of the CDR3: TGTGCCAGCAGTGAAGGCCCGGGGACATTAAACTATGGCTACACCTTC.

The CDR3: CASSLQGAREQYV. The CDR3 nucleotides read TGTGCCAGCAGCCTACAGGGGGCCCGGGAGCAGTACGTC. The chain is built from TRBV5-8 and TRBJ2-7; TRBD1 matches at 9 bases. Germline CDR1 SGHTS, CDR2 YDEGEE. CDR3 length equals 13 residues. Losses at the gene ends were 4 bases for V and 7 bases for J; bases not matched to a gene: 6.

This sequence joins TRBV3-1 (or the pseudogene TRBV3-2) and TRBJ2-2; D ambiguous. V was shortened by 4 bases and J by 3 bases, with 18 bases between the two germline ends. Germline V gene sequence: CDR1 LGHDT, CDR2 YNNKEL (reference sequence). This CDR3 region has 17 residues. Here the CDR3 DNA reads TGTGCCAGCAGCCCTTATAGAGGCAGGTCCGACACCGGGGAGCTGTTTTTT. Its protein is CASSPYRGRSDTGELFF.

The rearrangement joins TRBV7-3 to TRBJ1-2, with 7 nucleotides matching TRBD1. Germline assignment: CDR1 SGHTA and CDR2 FQGTGA. V dropped 1 base and J dropped 6; count of bases not matched to a gene: 11. There are 16 residues in the CDR3. Written as DNA, the CDR3 is TGTGCCAGCAGCTTAAGACCTAGAGACAGGGACGATGGCTACACCTTC. Its protein product is CASSLRPRDRDDGYTF.

V is TRBV4-2 and J is TRBJ2-6, with 10 nucleotides matching TRBD1. The CDR3 consists of 18 residues. The germline CDR1 and CDR2 sequences are LGHNA and YNFKEQ. The trim removed 0 bases at V and 4 bases at J, leaving 6 bases unmatched. The CDR3 DNA reads TGTGCCAGCAGCCAAGATCTGGGACAGGGGATCGGGGCCAACGTCCTGACTTTC. Encoded protein: CASSQDLGQGIGANVLTF.

The rearrangement uses TRBV29-1 and TRBJ2-5; 12 bases align to TRBD2. Trimming removed 1 base from V and 1 base from J; junction bases left unmatched: 4. Germline assignment: CDR1 SQVTM and CDR2 ANQGSEA. The length of the CDR3 is 16 residues. CDR3 amino acids: CSVEGTSGAAQETQYF. DNA of the CDR3: TGCAGCGTTGAAGGGACTAGCGGGGCCGCCCAAGAGACCCAGTACTTC.

V gene TRBV2 combines with J gene TRBJ2-7; 9 nucleotides agree with TRBD1. The length of the CDR3 is 14 residues. The germline CDR1 and CDR2 sequences are SNHLY and FYNNEI. V was pared by 6 bases and J by 3 bases, with 6 bases of the junction left unmatched. CDR3 DNA: TGTGCCAGCAGCCGAGGGACAGGGTTCTACGAGCAGTACGTC. As protein: CASSRGTGFYEQYV.

The chain recombines TRBV29-1 with TRBJ1-2; 10 bases agree with TRBD1. With 2 bases clipped from V and 2 bases from J, the junction kept 11 bases outside the gene matches. The CDR3 has 17 amino acids. Looked up from germline, CDR1 is SQVTM and CDR2 is ANQGSEA. The CDR3 spells CSVETPDTGQGNYGYTF. CDR3 nucleotides: TGCAGCGTTGAAACCCCGGATACGGGACAGGGGAACTATGGCTACACCTTC.